Below are 19 T cell receptor beta chains sequenced from a single sample in a study of blood T cell repertoires in COVID-19. Assay used: immunoSEQ multiplex PCR; TCRdb lists only in-frame clones, some missing. The sample shows about 120,000 clones, about four fifths of them seen only once. The sample taken for sequencing was peripheral blood. The source is a woman aged 60-75 years with acute or convalescent COVID-19.

This sequence joins TRBV13 and TRBJ1-4; D not resolved. The V end lost 0 bases, the J end lost 7 bases, and 6 bases lay between the germline ends. The CDR3 spans 13 residues. Germline V lookup: CDR1 PRHDT, CDR2 FYEKMQ (reference sequence). CDR3 coding DNA: TGTGCCAGCAGCTTAGGGGGCGCTGAAAAACTGTTTTTT. Amino acid sequence: CASSLGGAEKLFF.

The chain joins TRBV27 to TRBJ1-4; D remains ambiguous. V was trimmed by 6 bases and J by 0 bases, leaving 11 bases between them. The CDR3 sequence is 15 residues long. The V gene's germline CDR1 is MNHEY and CDR2 SMNVEV (reference sequence). CDR3: CASRPRGATNEKLFF. The CDR3 DNA is TGTGCCAGCAGACCGCGTGGAGCAACTAATGAAAAACTGTTTTTT.

The chain's CDR3 is CASSILRREQFF. Written as DNA, the CDR3 is TGTGCCAGCAGTATATTGCGCAGGGAGCAGTTCTTC. V gene TRBV28 combines with J gene TRBJ2-1; the D is unclear. V was cut by 5 bases and J by 10 bases, with 12 bases left in between. This CDR3 has 12 amino acids. Germline CDR1 and CDR2: MDHEN and SYDVKM.

As to this clone: Sequence at one end of the junction differs from germline and may be a read error. V and J are TRBV5-1 and TRBJ2-1; the D gene is possibly TRBD1 (6 bases). The germline V gene has CDR1 SGHRS and CDR2 YFSETQ. This CDR3 region has 15 residues. DNA for the CDR3: TGCGCCAGCAGCTTGGAACAGGGCTCCTTCAATGAGCAGTTCTTC. Its translation: CASSLEQGSFNEQFF.

The chain combines TRBV11-3 with TRBJ1-1; D might be TRBD1 (6 bases). The CDR3 extends over 14 amino acids. Between the trimmed V and J ends, which lost 0 bases and 4 bases, there was a span of 9 bases. Germline CDR1 and CDR2: SGHNT and YENEEA. CDR3 protein: CASSLDRGSTEAFF. The CDR3 DNA is TGTGCCAGCAGCTTAGACAGGGGAAGCACTGAAGCTTTCTTT. Based on the CDR3 plus reference TRBV11-3 and TRBJ1-1, the full variable domain is EAGVVQSPRYKIIEKKQPVAFWCNPISGHNTLYWYLQNLGQGPELLIRYENEEAVDDSQLPKDRFSAERLKGVDSTLKIQPAELGDSAVYLCASSLDRGSTEAFFGQGTRLTVV.

The chain carries TRBV9 and TRBJ2-1, with 9 bases aligning to TRBD1. The CDR3 contains 15 residues. Germline-derived CDR1 and CDR2 are SGDLS and YYNGEE. V was pared by 4 bases and J by 6 bases, with 8 bases of the junction left unmatched. In DNA, the CDR3 is TGTGCCAGCAGCCCACGACAGGGGGGTTTCAATGAGCAGTTCTTC. Amino acid sequence: CASSPRQGGFNEQFF.

The chain joins TRBV7-2 to TRBJ1-1; D not certain. Germline V gives CDR1 SGHTA, CDR2 FQGNSA. The CDR3 loop spans 14 amino acids. The V end was cut by 2 bases, the J end by 4 bases, with 11 bases between. The CDR3 reads CASSLSRVGTEAFF. The CDR3 bases are TGTGCCAGCAGCTTATCGCGGGTAGGCACTGAAGCTTTCTTT.

The genes are TRBV27 and TRBJ2-1; TRBD1 matches 7 bases. CDR3 size: 15 residues. With 2 bases clipped from V and 0 bases from J, the junction kept 1 base outside the gene matches. The germline V gene encodes CDR1 MNHEY and CDR2 SMNVEV (reference sequence). The DNA of the CDR3 is TGTGCCAGCAGTTTAGAGGGGGCCTCCTACAATGAGCAGTTCTTC. Translation gives CASSLEGASYNEQFF.

CDR3 amino acids: CASSLGQGAVAGYTF. The CDR3 DNA reads as TGCGCCAGCAGCTTGGGACAGGGGGCAGTAGCTGGCTACACCTTC. The chain uses TRBV5-1 and TRBJ1-2, with TRBD1 identical over 10 bases. CDR1 SGHRS and CDR2 YFSETQ come from the germline V gene. V shed 0 bases, J shed 7 bases, and the junction held 6 bases outside the gene matches. This CDR3 spans 15 amino acids.

The chain joins TRBV28 to TRBJ1-2; 9 nucleotides match TRBD1. The J segment lost 0 bases and the V segment lost 6 bases, leaving 8 bases of the junction unmatched. Per germline, CDR1 MDHEN and CDR2 SYDVKM. This CDR3 has 16 amino acids. This chain's CDR3 is CASRPKRDRANYGYTF. Here the CDR3 DNA reads TGTGCCAGCAGGCCGAAAAGGGACAGGGCTAACTATGGCTACACCTTC.

The chain couples TRBV14 to TRBJ1-1; D gene ambiguous. Germline V CDR1 and CDR2: SGHDN, FVKESK. CDR3 length equals 14 residues. V was clipped by 2 bases and J by 11 bases, with 18 bases between them. Here the CDR3 DNA reads TGTGCCAGCAGCCAAATCAGAGGGCGGAGAGGCGCTTTCTTT. It specifies CASSQIRGRRGAFF.

The V call is TRBV10-3, the J call TRBJ1-6; D may be TRBD1 (5 bases). This CDR3 contains 13 residues. CDR1 is ENHRY, CDR2 SYGVKD, per germline. Trimming pared 6 bases from V and 9 bases from J, leaving 12 bases between. CDR3 sequence reads: CAISSGFGSPLHF. The CDR3 DNA is TGTGCCATCAGCTCAGGGTTCGGTTCACCCCTCCACTTT.

The rearrangement links TRBV5-1 to TRBJ2-7; D possibly corresponds to TRBD2 (6 bases). V lost 4 bases to trimming and J lost 2 bases, with 19 bases between them. Germline V CDR1 and CDR2: SGHRS, YFSETQ. The CDR3 consists of 16 residues. CDR3: CASSPGSPGVAYEQYF. The CDR3 nucleotides are TGCGCCAGCAGCCCCGGTTCCCCGGGGGTAGCCTACGAGCAGTACTTC.

The rearrangement joins TRBV2 to TRBJ2-3; TRBD1 agrees at 9 bases. This CDR3 region has 15 residues. The germline V gene has CDR1 SNHLY and CDR2 FYNNEI. The trim removed 8 bases at V and 1 base at J, leaving 7 bases unmatched. This CDR3 is CASRYRDRGTDTQYF. The DNA for the CDR3 is TGTGCCAGCCGATACCGGGACAGGGGCACAGATACGCAGTATTTT.

The chain combines TRBV9 with TRBJ2-5; possible D gene TRBD1, 6 bases. CDR1 and CDR2 (germline): SGDLS, YYNGEE. The V end lost 4 bases, the J end lost 2 bases, and 18 bases lay between the germline ends. The CDR3 contains 16 residues. The CDR3 coding sequence is TGTGCCAGCAGCCTCACGGTTGGGCAGGGGCAAGAGACCCAGTACTTC. This gives the protein CASSLTVGQGQETQYF.

J is TRBJ2-6 and V is TRBV7-9; D possibly corresponds to TRBD1 (6 bases). V shed 6 bases and J shed 4 bases, with 13 bases lying between them. CDR3 length equals 15 residues. Germline CDR1 is SEHNR and CDR2 is FQNEAQ (reference sequence). DNA for the CDR3: TGTGCCAGCAGTCCACACAGGGCCGGGGCCAACGTCCTGACTTTC. Its protein is CASSPHRAGANVLTF.

The chain employs TRBV18 and TRBJ1-2; D might be TRBD1 (6 bases). The CDR3 spans 13 residues. CDR1 is KGHSH and CDR2 is LQKENI in the germline V gene. The V gene lost 5 bases and the J gene lost 6 bases, with 13 bases spanning the gap. CDR3 DNA: TGTGCCAGCTCAACAAGGGACACCGATGGCTACACCTTC. Residues: CASSTRDTDGYTF.

The chain recombines TRBV14 with TRBJ1-6; D is unresolved. V was clipped by 0 bases and J by 8 bases, with 8 bases between them. CDR1 is SGHDN and CDR2 is FVKESK in the germline V gene. This CDR3 region has 14 residues. The CDR3 nucleotides are TGTGCCAGCAGCCAAGATCGAGTTGATTCACCCCTCCACTTT. Protein product: CASSQDRVDSPLHF.

This clone appeared a single time. The chain recombines TRBV28 with TRBJ2-7, with D possibly being TRBD2 (7 bases). Looked up from germline, CDR1 is MDHEN and CDR2 is SYDVKM. V lost 4 bases and J lost 7, with 17 bases in between. The CDR3 is made up of 14 amino acids. The CDR3 bases are TGTGCCAGCAGTTCCCATGGGGGGGGCAGGGAGCAGTACTTC. Translation: CASSSHGGGREQYF. The variable domain in full, with the rest retrieved from reference TRBV28 and TRBJ2-7, is DVKVTQSSRYLVKRTGEKVFLECVQDMDHENMFWYRQDPGLGLRLIYFSYDVKMKEKGDIPEGYSVSREKKERFSLILESASTNQTSMYLCASSSHGGGREQYFGPGTRLTVT.